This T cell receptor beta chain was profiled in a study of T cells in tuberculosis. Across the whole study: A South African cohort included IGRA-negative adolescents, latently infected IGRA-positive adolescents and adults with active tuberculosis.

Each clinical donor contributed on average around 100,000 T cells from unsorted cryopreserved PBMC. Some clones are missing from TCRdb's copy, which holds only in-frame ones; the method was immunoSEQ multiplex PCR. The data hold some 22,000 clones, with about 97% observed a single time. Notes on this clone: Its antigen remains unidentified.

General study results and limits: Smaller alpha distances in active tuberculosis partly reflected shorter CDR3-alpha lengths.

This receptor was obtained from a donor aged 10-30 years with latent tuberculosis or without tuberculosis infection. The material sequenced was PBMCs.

The CDR3 coding sequence is TGTGCCAGCAGTGACTCGACTAGCGGGGGTGATACGCAGTATTTT. Its translation: CASSDSTSGGDTQYF. The genes are TRBV6-4 and TRBJ2-3, with 12 bases identical to TRBD2. This CDR3 has 15 residues. The junction had 1 base not matched to a gene; V was cut back by 0 bases and J by 6 bases. CDR1 and CDR2 (germline): MRHNA, SNTAGT.